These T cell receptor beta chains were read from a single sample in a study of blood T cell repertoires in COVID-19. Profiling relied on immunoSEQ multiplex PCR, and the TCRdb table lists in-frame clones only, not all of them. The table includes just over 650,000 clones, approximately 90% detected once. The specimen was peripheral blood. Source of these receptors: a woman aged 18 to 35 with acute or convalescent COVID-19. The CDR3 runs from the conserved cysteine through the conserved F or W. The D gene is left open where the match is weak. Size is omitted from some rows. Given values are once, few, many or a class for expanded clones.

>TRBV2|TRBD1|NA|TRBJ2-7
TGTGCCAGTCGGGACAGAATAGCCTACGAGCAGTACTTC
CASRDRIAYEQYF
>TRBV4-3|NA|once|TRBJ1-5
TGCGCCAGCAGCCAAGGATTGACATACGATCAGCCCCAGCATTTT
CASSQGLTYDQPQHF
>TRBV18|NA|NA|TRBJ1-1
TGTGCCAGCTCACCCGGCGCGTCCCCAGTGGAGAGTGAAGCTTTCTTT
CASSPGASPVESEAFF
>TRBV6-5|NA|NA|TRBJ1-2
TGTGCCAGCAGGAACGACAGAGGAGGCTACACCTTC
CASRNDRGGYTF
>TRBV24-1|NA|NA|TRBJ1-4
TGTGCCACCAGTGATTCAGGGGCAACTAATGAAAAACTGTTTTTT
CATSDSGATNEKLFF
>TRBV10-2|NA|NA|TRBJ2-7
TGCGCCAGCAACTCCGGCTCACAGTCCTACGAGCAGTACTTC
CASNSGSQSYEQYF
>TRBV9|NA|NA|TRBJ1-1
TGTGCCAGCGACCCGGGACAATTGAACACTGAAGCTTTCTTT
CASDPGQLNTEAFF
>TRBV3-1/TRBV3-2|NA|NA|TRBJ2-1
TGTGCCAGCAGCCTCCGGAGGGCTGAGCAGTTCTTC
CASSLRRAEQFF
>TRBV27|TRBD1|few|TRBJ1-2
TGTGCCAGCAGCCTGGGACAGGATCTTTCATTTTATGGCTACACCTTC
CASSLGQDLSFYGYTF
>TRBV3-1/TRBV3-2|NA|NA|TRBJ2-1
TGTGCCAGCAGCCATGGCTTCCCGGTGGGGAGAAAGTTCTTC
CASSHGFPVGRKFF
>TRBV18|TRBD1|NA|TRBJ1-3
TGTGCCAGCTCCCTGGACAGGGTCGCCACCTTCTCTGGAAACACCATATATTTT
CASSLDRVATFSGNTIYF
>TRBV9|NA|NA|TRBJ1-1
TGTGCCAGCAGCGACCCGGGACTGACCAACACTGAAGCTTTCTTT
CASSDPGLTNTEAFF
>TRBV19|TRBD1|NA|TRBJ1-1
TGTGCCAGTCGAGACAGGGGTGGTTCCGACACTGAAGCTTTCTTT
CASRDRGGSDTEAFF
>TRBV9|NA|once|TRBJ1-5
TGTGCCAGCAGCGTACGCGTAACAGGCCTAGACAATCAGCCCCAGCATTTT
CASSVRVTGLDNQPQHF
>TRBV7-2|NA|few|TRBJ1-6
TGTGCCAGCAGCCTCAGGACTGTACCTTCACCCCTCCACTTT
CASSLRTVPSPLHF
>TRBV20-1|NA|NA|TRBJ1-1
TGCAGTGCTCCGGGAGAATTTCAAGCTTTCTTT
CSAPGEFQAFF
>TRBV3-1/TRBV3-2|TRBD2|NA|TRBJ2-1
TGTGCCAGCAGCCAAGTAAAGCGGGGGGAGCAGTTCTTC
CASSQVKRGEQFF
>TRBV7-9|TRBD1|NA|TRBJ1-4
TGTGCCAGCAGCTTAGAGACAGGGGGCATTGCTAATGAAAAACTGTTTTTT
CASSLETGGIANEKLFF
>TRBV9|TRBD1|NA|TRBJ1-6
TGTGCCAGCAACCGGGACAGGGACGACTCACCCCTCCACTTT
CASNRDRDDSPLHF
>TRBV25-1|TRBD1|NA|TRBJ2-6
TGTGCCAGCAGTGGACAGGGCCCCTCTGGGGCCAACGTCCTGACTTTC
CASSGQGPSGANVLTF
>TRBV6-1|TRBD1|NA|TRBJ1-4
TGTGCCAGCAGTGAAGCGGTAGGGGACAGGGTAATGTCGAATGAAAAACTGTTTTTT
CASSEAVGDRVMSNEKLFF
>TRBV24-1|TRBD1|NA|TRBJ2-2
TGTGCCACCAGTGCCCCCGGGACAGGGGCCGGGGAGCTGTTTTTT
CATSAPGTGAGELFF
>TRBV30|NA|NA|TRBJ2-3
TGTGCCTGCCCGGACAACACAGATACGCAGTATTTT
CACPDNTDTQYF
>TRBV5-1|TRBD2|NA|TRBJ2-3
TGCGCCAGCAGCTACCCACTAGCGGACACAGATACGCAGTATTTT
CASSYPLADTDTQYF
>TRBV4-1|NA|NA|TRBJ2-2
TGCGCCAGCAGCCAAGAAGGCGGGGGCGTAGGCGGGGAGCTGTTTTTT
CASSQEGGGVGGELFF
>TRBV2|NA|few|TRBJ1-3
TGTATAACGTTGTTTAGAAGCACCATATATTTT
CITLFRSTIYF
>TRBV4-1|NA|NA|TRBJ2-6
TGCGCCAGCAGCCAAGGTCGCGGTTCCGGGGCCAACGTCCTGACTTTC
CASSQGRGSGANVLTF
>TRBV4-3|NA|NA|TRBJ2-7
TGCGCCAGCAGCCCGGGGGTCAACGTCTACGAGCAGTACTTC
CASSPGVNVYEQYF
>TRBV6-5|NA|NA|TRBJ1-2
TGTGCCAGCTCCGTCAGGGAAGGTGTAGGCTACACCTTC
CASSVREGVGYTF
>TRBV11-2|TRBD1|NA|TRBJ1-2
TGTGCCAGCAGCTTAGGACAGGGGGACTATGGCTACACCTTC
CASSLGQGDYGYTF
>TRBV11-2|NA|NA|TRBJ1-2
TGTGCCAGCAGCCATGTTAACTATGGCTACACCTTC
CASSHVNYGYTF
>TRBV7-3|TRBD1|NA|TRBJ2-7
TGTGCCAGCAGCCCCGGGACAGGGGTCGAGCAGTACTTC
CASSPGTGVEQYF
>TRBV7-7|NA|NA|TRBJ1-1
TGTGCCAGCAGCCGGTGGTCGGACACTGAAGCTTTCTTT
CASSRWSDTEAFF
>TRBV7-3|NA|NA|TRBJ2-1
TGTGCCAGCAGCTCCTCAGGAGGGGACCATGAGCAGTTCTTC
CASSSSGGDHEQFF
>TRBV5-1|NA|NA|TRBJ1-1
TGCGCCAGCAGCTTGGCCCCTTACGTACGGGGCACTGAAGCTTTCTTT
CASSLAPYVRGTEAFF
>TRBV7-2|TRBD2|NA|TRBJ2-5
TGTGCCAGCAGCTTAGAATTAGCGGGGGCTCTGTACCAAGAGACCCAGTACTTC
CASSLELAGALYQETQYF
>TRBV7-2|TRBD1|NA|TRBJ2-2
TGTGCCAGCAGCTCGGACAGGAGGGAGCTGTTTTTT
CASSSDRRELFF
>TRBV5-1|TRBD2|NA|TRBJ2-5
TGCGCCAGCAGCCCTACTAGCGGGGGCGAGACCCAGTACTTC
CASSPTSGGETQYF
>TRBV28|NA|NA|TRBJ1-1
TGTGCCAGCAGAACCCGCGGGGGCGGGAACACTGAAGCTTTCTTT
CASRTRGGGNTEAFF
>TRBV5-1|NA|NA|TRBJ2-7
TGCGCCAGCAGCTTGCCGACAGGCTCCTACGAGCAGTACTTC
CASSLPTGSYEQYF
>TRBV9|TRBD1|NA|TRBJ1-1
TGTGCCAGCAGCGCCATACCGGGACAGGGGGACACTGAAGCTTTCTTT
CASSAIPGQGDTEAFF
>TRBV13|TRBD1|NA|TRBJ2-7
TGTGCCAGCAAGTGGAGGGCAGGGGGCATGTACGAGCAGTACTTC
CASKWRAGGMYEQYF
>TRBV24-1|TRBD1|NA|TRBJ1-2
TGTGCCACCAGTGCACCAGGGGGGGGCTACACCTTC
CATSAPGGGYTF
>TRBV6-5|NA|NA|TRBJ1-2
TGTGCCAGCACCCTTTATCAGGGAAATGGCTATGGCTACACCTTC
CASTLYQGNGYGYTF
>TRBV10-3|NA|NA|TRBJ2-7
TGTGCCACCAACAGTGGCCACGAGCAGTACTTC
CATNSGHEQYF
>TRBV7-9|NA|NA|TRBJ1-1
TGTGCCAGCAGCTTAGGTCCACAGGGTCCCATGAGCACTGAAGCTTTCTTT
CASSLGPQGPMSTEAFF
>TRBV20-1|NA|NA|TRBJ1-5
TGCAGTGCTAGTCGTGGGAGAGAGTGGGAGCCCCAGCATTTT
CSASRGREWEPQHF
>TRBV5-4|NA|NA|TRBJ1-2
TGTGCCAGCAGCTTGGGTTTAACTAACTATGGCTACACCTTC
CASSLGLTNYGYTF
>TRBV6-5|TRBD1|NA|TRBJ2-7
TGTGCCAGCAGAACCCGGACAGGGCGCCACGGCGAGCAGTACTTC
CASRTRTGRHGEQYF
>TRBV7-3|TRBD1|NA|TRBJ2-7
TGTGCCAGCAGCTTGACTCCCGGGACAGTAGAATACGAGCAGTACTTC
CASSLTPGTVEYEQYF
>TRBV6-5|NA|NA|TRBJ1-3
TGTGCCAGCAGTTCAATAACAGTAGGAAACACCATATATTTT
CASSSITVGNTIYF